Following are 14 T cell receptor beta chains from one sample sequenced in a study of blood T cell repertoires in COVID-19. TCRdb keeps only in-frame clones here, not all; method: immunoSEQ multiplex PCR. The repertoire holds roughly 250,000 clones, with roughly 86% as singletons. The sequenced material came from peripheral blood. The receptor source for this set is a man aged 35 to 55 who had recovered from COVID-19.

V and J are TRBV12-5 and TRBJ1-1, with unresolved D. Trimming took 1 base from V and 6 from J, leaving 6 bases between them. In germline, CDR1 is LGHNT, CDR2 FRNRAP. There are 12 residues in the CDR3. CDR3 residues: CASGLGSPEAFF. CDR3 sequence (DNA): TGTGCTAGTGGTTTGGGGAGCCCTGAAGCTTTCTTT.

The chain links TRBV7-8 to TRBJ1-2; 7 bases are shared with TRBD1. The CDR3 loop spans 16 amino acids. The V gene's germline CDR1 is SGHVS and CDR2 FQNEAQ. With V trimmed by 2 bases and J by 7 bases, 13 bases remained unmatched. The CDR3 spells CASSLRGLSAVAGYTF. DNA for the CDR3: TGTGCCAGCAGCTTAAGGGGGCTGAGCGCCGTCGCTGGCTACACCTTC.

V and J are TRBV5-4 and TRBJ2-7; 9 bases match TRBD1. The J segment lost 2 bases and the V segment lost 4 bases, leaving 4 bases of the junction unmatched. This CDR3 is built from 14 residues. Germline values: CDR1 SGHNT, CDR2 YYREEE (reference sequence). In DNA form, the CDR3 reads TGTGCCAGCAGCGCGGACAGGGGACCCTACGAGCAGTACTTC. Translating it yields CASSADRGPYEQYF.

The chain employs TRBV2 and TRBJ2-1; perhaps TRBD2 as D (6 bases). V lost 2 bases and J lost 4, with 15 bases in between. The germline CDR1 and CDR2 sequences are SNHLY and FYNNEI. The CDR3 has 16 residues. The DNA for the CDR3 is TGTGCCAGCAGTGAATCGGACGGGAGTAAGTACAATGAGCAGTTCTTC. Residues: CASSESDGSKYNEQFF.

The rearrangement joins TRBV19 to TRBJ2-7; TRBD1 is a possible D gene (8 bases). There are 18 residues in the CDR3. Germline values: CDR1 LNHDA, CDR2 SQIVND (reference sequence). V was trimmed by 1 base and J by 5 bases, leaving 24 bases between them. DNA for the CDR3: TGTGCCAGTAGTATAGGGGAGGGGCAGGGGGCATTAGGGCACGAGCAGTACTTC. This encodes CASSIGEGQGALGHEQYF.

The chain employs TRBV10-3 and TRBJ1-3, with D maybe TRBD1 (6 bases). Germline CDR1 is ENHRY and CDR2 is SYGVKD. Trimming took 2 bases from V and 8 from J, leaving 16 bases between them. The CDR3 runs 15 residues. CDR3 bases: TGTGCCATCAGTGAGCGACTTGGACAGATAGACACCATATATTTT. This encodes CAISERLGQIDTIYF.

The chain's CDR3 is CASSQAERGSYNEQFF. The CDR3 DNA follows: TGCGCCAGCAGCCAAGCTGAGCGGGGCTCCTACAATGAGCAGTTCTTC. V is TRBV4-3 and J is TRBJ2-1, with TRBD2 matching 7 bases. The CDR3 extends over 16 amino acids. V shed 1 base, J shed 0 bases, and the junction held 3 bases outside the gene matches. In germline, CDR1 is LGHNA, CDR2 YSLEER.

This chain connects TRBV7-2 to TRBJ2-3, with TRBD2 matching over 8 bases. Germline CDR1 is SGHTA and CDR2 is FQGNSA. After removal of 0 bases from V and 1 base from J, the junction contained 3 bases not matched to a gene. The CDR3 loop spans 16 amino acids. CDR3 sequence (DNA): TGTGCCAGCAGCTTAGCAGGTAGCGGGGGCACAGATACGCAGTATTTT. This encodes CASSLAGSGGTDTQYF.

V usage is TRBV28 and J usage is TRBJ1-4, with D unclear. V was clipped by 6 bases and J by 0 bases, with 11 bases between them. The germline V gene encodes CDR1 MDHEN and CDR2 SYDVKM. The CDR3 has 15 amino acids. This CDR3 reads CASRPYVATNEKLFF. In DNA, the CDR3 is TGTGCCAGCAGACCATATGTAGCAACTAATGAAAAACTGTTTTTT. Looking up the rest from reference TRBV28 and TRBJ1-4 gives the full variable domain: DVKVTQSSRYLVKRTGEKVFLECVQDMDHENMFWYRQDPGLGLRLIYFSYDVKMKEKGDIPEGYSVSREKKERFSLILESASTNQTSMYLCASRPYVATNEKLFFGSGTQLSVL.

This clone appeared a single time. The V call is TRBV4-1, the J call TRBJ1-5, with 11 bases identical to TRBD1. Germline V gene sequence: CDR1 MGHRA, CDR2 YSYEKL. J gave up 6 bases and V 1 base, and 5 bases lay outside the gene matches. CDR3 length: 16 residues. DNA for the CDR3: TGCGCCAGCAGCCAAGTCCCCGGGACAGGGGGTCAGCCCCAGCATTTT. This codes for CASSQVPGTGGQPQHF.

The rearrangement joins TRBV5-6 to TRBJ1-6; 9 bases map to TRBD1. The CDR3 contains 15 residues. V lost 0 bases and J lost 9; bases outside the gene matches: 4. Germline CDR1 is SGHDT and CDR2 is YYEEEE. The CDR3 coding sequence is TGTGCCAGCAGCTTGGAGGGGACAGGGAGTTCACCCCTCCACTTT. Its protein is CASSLEGTGSSPLHF.

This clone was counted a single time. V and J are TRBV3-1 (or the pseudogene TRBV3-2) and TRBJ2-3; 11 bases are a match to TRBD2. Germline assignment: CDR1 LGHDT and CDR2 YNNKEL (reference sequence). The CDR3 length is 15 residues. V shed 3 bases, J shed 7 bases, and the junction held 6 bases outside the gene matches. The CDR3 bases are TGTGCCAGCAGCCAGATAGCGGGAGGGGTTTATACGCAGTATTTT. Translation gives CASSQIAGGVYTQYF.

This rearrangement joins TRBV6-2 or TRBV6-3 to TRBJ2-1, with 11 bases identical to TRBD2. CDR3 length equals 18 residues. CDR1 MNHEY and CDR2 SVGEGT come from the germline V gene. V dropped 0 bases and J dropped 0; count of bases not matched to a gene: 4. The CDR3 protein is CASSYSRLAGYSYNEQFF. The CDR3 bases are TGTGCCAGCAGTTACTCCCGACTAGCGGGATACTCCTACAATGAGCAGTTCTTC.

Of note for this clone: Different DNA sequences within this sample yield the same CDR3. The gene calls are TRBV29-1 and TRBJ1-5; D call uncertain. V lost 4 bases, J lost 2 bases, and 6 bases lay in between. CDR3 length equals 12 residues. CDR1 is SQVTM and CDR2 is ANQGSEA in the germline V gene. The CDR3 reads CSVGEGNQPQHF. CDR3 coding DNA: TGCAGCGTTGGGGAGGGCAATCAGCCCCAGCATTTT.